This T cell receptor (beta chain) was profiled in a study of T-cell reconstitution after alpha-beta-depleted transplantation in children. The study's findings and limits: Recipient T cells and thymic progenitors that survived were the source of the high TCRbeta diversity seen at day 60 in some patients. Alpha-beta T cells about two months after transplant reportedly derived from several hundred expanded graft clones. Most T-cell counts and diversity one year after the transplant came from T cells that were newly produced.

At least ten counts were recorded for this clonotype. Antigen: not known. V gave up 4 bases and J gave up 4 bases, with 8 bases separating them. Germline CDR1 and CDR2: SQVTM and ANQGSEA. There are 11 residues in the CDR3. Molecular barcoding with unique molecular identifiers was used for the TCRbeta library. TCRdb re-called the PCR reads through MiXCR, storing one row per CDR3 protein. The sample consists of fewer than 1 million distinct CDR3 sequences, 15% to 20% of them appearing once. The material was PBMCs, mostly from graft donor cells, obtained 360 days after TCRalphabeta/CD19-depleted stem cell transplant. This receptor was obtained from a male patient under 18 who had a stem cell transplant for acute lymphoblastic leukemia, so the T cells may come from the graft donor. The V and J genes are TRBV29-1 and TRBJ2-7, with a possible D match to TRBD2 (5 bases). CDR3 in amino acids: CSVAEGYEQYF. The CDR3 DNA reads as TGCAGCGTTGCTGAGGGATACGAGCAGTACTTC.